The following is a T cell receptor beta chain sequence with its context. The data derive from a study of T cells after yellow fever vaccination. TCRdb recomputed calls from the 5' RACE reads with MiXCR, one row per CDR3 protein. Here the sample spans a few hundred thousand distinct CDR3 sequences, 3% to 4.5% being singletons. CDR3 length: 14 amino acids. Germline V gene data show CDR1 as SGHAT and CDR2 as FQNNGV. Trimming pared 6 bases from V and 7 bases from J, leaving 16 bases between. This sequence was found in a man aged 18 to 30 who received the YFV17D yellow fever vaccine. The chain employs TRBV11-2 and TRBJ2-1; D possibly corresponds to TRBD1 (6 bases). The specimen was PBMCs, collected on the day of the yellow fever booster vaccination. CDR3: CASRFGAGENEQFF. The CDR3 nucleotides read TGTGCCAGCAGATTCGGGGCAGGGGAGAATGAGCAGTTCTTC. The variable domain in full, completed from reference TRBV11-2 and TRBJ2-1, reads EAGVAQSPRYKIIEKRQSVAFWCNPISGHATLYWYQQILGQGPKLLIQFQNNGVVDDSQLPKDRFSAERLKGVDSTLKIQPAKLEDSAVYLCASRFGAGENEQFFGPGTRLTVL.